This T cell receptor (beta chain) was recorded in a study of cytomegalovirus exposure and HLA in healthy donors. About this clone itself: The target antigen is unknown.

The CDR3 runs 13 residues. The germline V gene encodes CDR1 SNHLY and CDR2 FYNNEI. V trimming: 6 bases; J trimming: 5 bases; junction bases outside the gene matches: 5. General study points: One later analysis reportedly identified an Asian-associated ancestry cluster that showed fewer N-insertions than the roughly 670-donor mean.

PCR primers comprised 60 Vbeta and 13 Jbeta primers. Profiled with immunoSEQ multiplex PCR; TCRdb holds only in-frame clones, not every one. This sample carries fewer than 130,000 clones, with 0.55% to 0.65% going to the ten biggest clones. The chain combines TRBV2 with TRBJ1-1, with TRBD1 matching 8 bases. Sample: PBMCs. The TCR originated in a man aged 45-60 years in good health and CMV-seronegative. The CDR3 sequence is CASSGQGGTEAFF. The CDR3 DNA reads as TGTGCCAGCAGCGGACAGGGTGGGACTGAAGCTTTCTTT.